This T cell receptor beta chain was obtained from a study of shared clonotypes between healthy human individuals. Study overall: Every donor yielded three CD4 naive, three CD4 memory, two CD8 naive and one CD8 memory plate.

Between the trimmed V and J ends, which lost 0 bases and 2 bases, there was a span of 10 bases. Germline lookup yields CDR1 GTSNPN and CDR2 SVGIG (reference sequence). This CDR3 comprises 14 residues. Sequenced by immunoSEQ multiplex PCR; TCRdb stores in-frame clones only, minus some. The sample contains around 2,000,000 clones, about 92% of which appear only once. As defined, naive CD8 cells were CD45RO-negative and positively selected for CCR7, with terminally differentiated effector memory CD45RA+ cells excluded. This clone has only one observation. Other DNA sequences of this sample code for an identical CDR3.

This TCR derives from a man in his late teens or twenties in good health. Some clones in this sample may be carry-over from other donors' samples. Sample: naive CD8+ T cells from PBMCs. This sequence joins TRBV30 and TRBJ1-2, with a possible D match to TRBD1 (5 bases). The CDR3 DNA reads as TGTGCCTGGAGTGTAGGCAGGGCGAACTATGGCTACACCTTC. It codes for CAWSVGRANYGYTF.